This TCR beta chain derives from a study of cytomegalovirus exposure and HLA in healthy donors. The study, taken as a whole, reports: V- and J-gene trimming of TCR beta was linked (in a later analysis) to a missense DCLRE1C variant.

Concerning this clone: Its antigen is as yet unknown.

This PCR relied on a set of 60 Vbeta primers and 13 Jbeta primers. Produced via immunoSEQ multiplex PCR; TCRdb's table is partial and in-frame only. The sample shows about 160,000 clones, roughly four fifths of them seen only once. Germline V gene sequence: CDR1 LGHNA, CDR2 YSLEER. After removal of 0 bases from V and 6 bases from J, the junction contained 8 bases not matched to a gene. The CDR3 totals 16 residues. Sequencing was carried out using PBMCs. The TCR was taken from a man aged 45-65 years in good health and CMV-seropositive. V and J are TRBV4-3 and TRBJ1-3; 7 nucleotides match TRBD1. CDR3 nucleotide sequence: TGCGCCAGCAGCCAAGATGAACAGGGGATCCAAAACACCATATATTTT. Translated: CASSQDEQGIQNTIYF.